These T cell receptor beta chains were read from a single sample in a study of blood T cell repertoires in COVID-19. Sequencing was performed with immunoSEQ multiplex PCR; in TCRdb, only in-frame clones are kept and a portion is missing. Of 250,000 to 350,000 clones listed, around 89% are singletons. Sequencing input: PBMCs or T cells enriched from blood (not recorded which). These receptors originate from a woman aged 45-65 years who had recovered from COVID-19. The CDR3 runs from the conserved cysteine through the conserved F or W. Fields, in order: CDR3 length, V gene, clone size, D gene, J gene, CDR3 protein, CDR3 DNA. The D gene is left open where the match is weak. Clone size is given for some rows only: seen once, a few or many times, or a class if the clone is expanded.

len: 16; v_gene: TRBV18; abundance: -; d_gene: -; j_gene: TRBJ1-1; CDR3aa: CASSPLSGKGNTEAFF; CDR3nt: TGTGCCAGCTCACCACTATCGGGGAAAGGGAACACTGAAGCTTTCTTT
len: 14; v_gene: TRBV6-2/TRBV6-3; abundance: -; d_gene: TRBD1; j_gene: TRBJ2-7; CDR3aa: CASSYPTGMNEQYF; CDR3nt: TGTGCCAGCAGTTACCCGACAGGGATGAACGAGCAGTACTTC
len: 13; v_gene: TRBV11-2; abundance: -; d_gene: -; j_gene: TRBJ2-7; CDR3aa: CASTLSGPYEQYF; CDR3nt: TGTGCCAGCACCCTTAGCGGCCCCTACGAGCAGTACTTC
len: 14; v_gene: TRBV19; abundance: once; d_gene: TRBD2; j_gene: TRBJ2-7; CDR3aa: CASSRTSGSYEQYF; CDR3nt: TGTGCCAGTAGTAGGACTAGCGGGAGCTACGAGCAGTACTTC
len: 16; v_gene: TRBV7-2; abundance: -; d_gene: TRBD2; j_gene: TRBJ2-1; CDR3aa: CASRLLAGGYNNEQFF; CDR3nt: TGTGCCAGCAGGCTACTAGCGGGAGGCTATAACAATGAGCAGTTCTTC
len: 14; v_gene: TRBV11-1; abundance: once; d_gene: -; j_gene: TRBJ2-1; CDR3aa: CASSPGLANNEQFF; CDR3nt: TGTGCCAGCAGCCCCGGACTGGCCAACAATGAGCAGTTCTTC
len: 18; v_gene: TRBV28; abundance: -; d_gene: -; j_gene: TRBJ1-2; CDR3aa: CASSLWGQGSSPNYGYTF; CDR3nt: TGTGCCAGCAGTTTATGGGGACAAGGGTCTAGCCCTAACTATGGCTACACCTTC
len: 17; v_gene: TRBV27; abundance: -; d_gene: TRBD1; j_gene: TRBJ1-2; CDR3aa: CASSLGHPGQGTDGYTF; CDR3nt: TGTGCCAGCAGTTTGGGCCACCCGGGACAGGGTACTGACGGCTACACCTTC
len: 13; v_gene: TRBV4-1; abundance: few; d_gene: -; j_gene: TRBJ1-6; CDR3aa: CASSPDRNSPLHF; CDR3nt: TGCGCCAGCAGCCCTGACAGGAATTCACCCCTCCACTTT
len: 13; v_gene: TRBV7-3; abundance: -; d_gene: -; j_gene: TRBJ1-1; CDR3aa: CASSYTGLGEAFF; CDR3nt: TGTGCCAGCAGCTATACAGGGCTTGGTGAAGCTTTCTTT
len: 14; v_gene: TRBV11-3; abundance: few; d_gene: -; j_gene: TRBJ2-1; CDR3aa: CASSPGTSYNEQFF; CDR3nt: TGTGCCAGCAGCCCGGGTACTTCCTACAATGAGCAGTTCTTC
len: 14; v_gene: TRBV5-1; abundance: -; d_gene: TRBD1; j_gene: TRBJ2-7; CDR3aa: CASSPIRDRGEQYF; CDR3nt: TGCGCCAGCAGCCCAATCCGGGACAGGGGCGAGCAGTACTTC
len: 15; v_gene: TRBV28; abundance: -; d_gene: -; j_gene: TRBJ1-6; CDR3aa: CASSPTTGNNSPLHF; CDR3nt: TGTGCCAGCAGTCCAACTACGGGGAATAATTCACCCCTCCACTTT
len: 14; v_gene: TRBV11-2; abundance: -; d_gene: -; j_gene: TRBJ1-1; CDR3aa: CASSLEMTVLDAFF; CDR3nt: TGTGCCAGCAGCTTAGAAATGACAGTATTGGACGCTTTCTTT
len: 14; v_gene: TRBV5-1; abundance: -; d_gene: TRBD1; j_gene: TRBJ2-5; CDR3aa: CASTRQGKVETQYF; CDR3nt: TGCGCCAGCACCCGACAGGGCAAGGTGGAGACCCAGTACTTC
len: 17; v_gene: TRBV27; abundance: -; d_gene: TRBD2; j_gene: TRBJ2-1; CDR3aa: CASHKGTSGSIHNEQFF; CDR3nt: TGTGCCAGCCACAAAGGGACTAGCGGGAGTATCCACAATGAGCAGTTCTTC
len: 14; v_gene: TRBV18; abundance: -; d_gene: TRBD2; j_gene: TRBJ2-1; CDR3aa: CASSPGLAGDEQFF; CDR3nt: TGTGCCAGCTCACCGGGACTAGCGGGAGACGAGCAGTTCTTC
len: 15; v_gene: TRBV4-3; abundance: -; d_gene: TRBD2; j_gene: TRBJ2-7; CDR3aa: CASSQVTSGSHEQYF; CDR3nt: TGCGCCAGCAGCCAAGTAACTAGCGGGAGCCACGAGCAGTACTTC
len: 13; v_gene: TRBV30; abundance: -; d_gene: -; j_gene: TRBJ1-6; CDR3aa: CAWSVGGTSPLHF; CDR3nt: TGTGCCTGGAGTGTGGGCGGGACCTCACCCCTCCACTTT
len: 15; v_gene: TRBV6-6; abundance: -; d_gene: -; j_gene: TRBJ1-6; CDR3aa: CASLSGRLNNSPLHF; CDR3nt: TGTGCCAGCCTATCAGGCAGGTTGAATAATTCACCCCTCCACTTT
len: 15; v_gene: TRBV27; abundance: -; d_gene: -; j_gene: TRBJ1-3; CDR3aa: CASRQTGTSGNTIYF; CDR3nt: TGTGCCAGCAGACAAACAGGGACCTCTGGAAACACCATATATTTT
len: 17; v_gene: TRBV14; abundance: once; d_gene: -; j_gene: TRBJ1-1; CDR3aa: CASSPTGTGARGTEAFF; CDR3nt: TGTGCCAGCAGCCCTACCGGGACCGGGGCCAGGGGCACTGAAGCTTTCTTT
len: 13; v_gene: TRBV29-1; abundance: -; d_gene: -; j_gene: TRBJ2-3; CDR3aa: CSFYRVGADTQYF; CDR3nt: TGCAGCTTTTACAGGGTCGGCGCAGATACGCAGTATTTT
len: 14; v_gene: TRBV19; abundance: once; d_gene: TRBD2; j_gene: TRBJ2-1; CDR3aa: CASSRLAGVGEQFF; CDR3nt: TGTGCCAGTAGTAGGCTAGCGGGAGTGGGTGAGCAGTTCTTC
len: 12; v_gene: TRBV2; abundance: -; d_gene: -; j_gene: TRBJ2-7; CDR3aa: CATSTSREKEDF; CDR3nt: TGTGCCACCTCCACCAGCCGGGAGAAAGAGGACTTC
len: 15; v_gene: TRBV9; abundance: few; d_gene: TRBD2; j_gene: TRBJ2-1; CDR3aa: CASTATSGNNNEQFF; CDR3nt: TGTGCCAGCACCGCGACTAGCGGGAACAACAATGAGCAGTTCTTC
len: 16; v_gene: TRBV7-2; abundance: -; d_gene: -; j_gene: TRBJ1-3; CDR3aa: CASSLEVAPTGNTIYF; CDR3nt: TGTGCCAGCAGCTTAGAAGTGGCCCCCACTGGAAACACCATATATTTT
len: 14; v_gene: TRBV9; abundance: -; d_gene: -; j_gene: TRBJ1-6; CDR3aa: CASSVAGPNSPLHF; CDR3nt: TGTGCCAGCAGCGTCGCAGGCCCTAATTCACCCCTCCACTTT
len: 14; v_gene: TRBV4-1; abundance: -; d_gene: -; j_gene: TRBJ2-3; CDR3aa: CASSQTRNTDTQYF; CDR3nt: TGCGCCAGCAGCCAGACTCGGAACACAGATACGCAGTATTTT
len: 15; v_gene: TRBV9; abundance: -; d_gene: -; j_gene: TRBJ1-2; CDR3aa: CASSDPRGSDYGYTF; CDR3nt: TGTGCCAGCAGTGACCCCCGGGGTAGTGACTATGGCTACACCTTC
len: 12; v_gene: TRBV28; abundance: -; d_gene: -; j_gene: TRBJ1-5; CDR3aa: CASSPQYQPQHF; CDR3nt: TGTGCCAGCAGTCCCCAGTACCAGCCCCAGCATTTT
len: 15; v_gene: TRBV7-2; abundance: once; d_gene: TRBD2; j_gene: TRBJ2-1; CDR3aa: CASSVGASGYNEQFF; CDR3nt: TGTGCCAGCAGTGTGGGCGCTAGCGGTTACAATGAGCAGTTCTTC
len: 15; v_gene: TRBV19; abundance: few; d_gene: TRBD2; j_gene: TRBJ2-7; CDR3aa: CASSPLAGGIYEQYF; CDR3nt: TGTGCCAGTAGCCCTTTAGCGGGAGGGATCTACGAGCAGTACTTC
len: 16; v_gene: TRBV4-3; abundance: -; d_gene: TRBD1; j_gene: TRBJ2-3; CDR3aa: CASSQADRGLTDTQYF; CDR3nt: TGCGCCAGCAGCCAAGCGGACAGGGGGCTGACAGATACGCAGTATTTT
len: 14; v_gene: TRBV7-9; abundance: -; d_gene: -; j_gene: TRBJ1-1; CDR3aa: CASSATQGLQEAFF; CDR3nt: TGTGCCAGCAGCGCGACACAGGGTCTCCAGGAAGCTTTCTTT
len: 9; v_gene: TRBV20-1; abundance: -; d_gene: -; j_gene: TRBJ1-2; CDR3aa: CSTKPGYTF; CDR3nt: TGCAGTACTAAGCCGGGCTACACCTTC
len: 15; v_gene: TRBV16; abundance: -; d_gene: -; j_gene: TRBJ1-5; CDR3aa: CASSQTGQSNQPQHF; CDR3nt: TGTGCCAGCAGCCAAACCGGACAGTCAAATCAGCCCCAGCATTTT
len: 16; v_gene: TRBV9; abundance: few; d_gene: -; j_gene: TRBJ1-1; CDR3aa: CASSRGGMQGSTEAFF; CDR3nt: TGTGCCAGCAGCCGAGGGGGTATGCAGGGTAGTACTGAAGCTTTCTTT
len: 13; v_gene: TRBV29-1; abundance: -; d_gene: TRBD2; j_gene: TRBJ2-3; CDR3aa: CSGAGESTDTQYF; CDR3nt: TGCAGCGGTGCGGGAGAGTCCACAGATACGCAGTATTTT
len: 14; v_gene: TRBV7-9; abundance: -; d_gene: TRBD2; j_gene: TRBJ2-1; CDR3aa: CASRSGRADNEQFF; CDR3nt: TGTGCCAGCAGGAGCGGGAGGGCCGATAATGAGCAGTTCTTC
len: 12; v_gene: TRBV2; abundance: once; d_gene: -; j_gene: TRBJ2-5; CDR3aa: CASSVQQETQYF; CDR3nt: TGTGCCAGCAGTGTCCAGCAAGAGACCCAGTACTTC
len: 15; v_gene: TRBV11-2; abundance: once; d_gene: TRBD1; j_gene: TRBJ1-2; CDR3aa: CASSPRDRGGYGYTF; CDR3nt: TGTGCCAGCAGCCCGCGGGACAGGGGGGGCTATGGCTACACCTTC
len: 17; v_gene: TRBV5-1; abundance: -; d_gene: TRBD1; j_gene: TRBJ1-2; CDR3aa: CASSQSGTGESDYGYTF; CDR3nt: TGCGCCAGCAGTCAATCCGGGACAGGGGAAAGTGACTATGGCTACACCTTC
len: 14; v_gene: TRBV6-2/TRBV6-3; abundance: -; d_gene: -; j_gene: TRBJ2-5; CDR3aa: CASSYVQSRETQYF; CDR3nt: TGTGCCAGCAGTTACGTGCAGTCGCGGGAGACCCAGTACTTC
len: 14; v_gene: TRBV18; abundance: once; d_gene: TRBD1; j_gene: TRBJ2-5; CDR3aa: CASSPGQGGETQYF; CDR3nt: TGTGCCAGCTCACCGGGACAGGGAGGCGAGACCCAGTACTTC
len: 17; v_gene: TRBV19; abundance: -; d_gene: -; j_gene: TRBJ2-3; CDR3aa: CASSTPGGSSSTDTQYF; CDR3nt: TGTGCCAGTAGTACCCCCGGGGGATCCAGCAGCACAGATACGCAGTATTTT
len: 16; v_gene: TRBV7-9; abundance: -; d_gene: -; j_gene: TRBJ1-1; CDR3aa: CASSTLLGQGVTEAFF; CDR3nt: TGTGCCAGCAGCACCCTCCTCGGGCAGGGTGTCACTGAAGCTTTCTTT
len: 19; v_gene: TRBV28; abundance: -; d_gene: -; j_gene: TRBJ2-7; CDR3aa: CASSPPGREGASAPYEQYF; CDR3nt: TGTGCCAGCAGTCCACCGGGACGGGAAGGGGCTAGCGCTCCCTACGAGCAGTACTTC
len: 16; v_gene: TRBV28; abundance: -; d_gene: TRBD1; j_gene: TRBJ1-6; CDR3aa: CASTLSSGTGGSPLHF; CDR3nt: TGTGCCAGCACTCTATCGTCCGGGACAGGGGGATCACCCCTCCACTTT
len: 11; v_gene: TRBV24-1; abundance: -; d_gene: -; j_gene: TRBJ1-2; CDR3aa: CATSAGYGYTF; CDR3nt: TGTGCCACCAGTGCAGGCTATGGCTACACCTTC
len: 15; v_gene: TRBV28; abundance: -; d_gene: TRBD1; j_gene: TRBJ1-6; CDR3aa: CASRTGSSYNSPLHF; CDR3nt: TGTGCCAGCAGGACAGGGAGCTCCTATAATTCACCCCTCCACTTT
len: 16; v_gene: TRBV11-3; abundance: -; d_gene: TRBD1; j_gene: TRBJ2-6; CDR3aa: CASSVDRGAGANVLTF; CDR3nt: TGTGCCAGCAGCGTTGACAGGGGAGCTGGGGCCAACGTCCTGACTTTC
len: 15; v_gene: TRBV19; abundance: -; d_gene: TRBD1; j_gene: TRBJ2-2; CDR3aa: CASTGTGRNTGELFF; CDR3nt: TGTGCCAGTACCGGGACAGGGAGGAACACCGGGGAGCTGTTTTTT